Listed below are T cell receptor beta chains from one sample, sequenced in a study of T cell responses to AZD1222 COVID-19 vaccine. Repertoires were generated with immunoSEQ multiplex PCR, while TCRdb's copy carries only in-frame clones and drops some. The table lists some 180,000 clones, about 93% of them singletons. Sequenced here: peripheral blood, sampled 28 days after the second AZD1222 dose. The receptors were sampled from an adult who received the AZD1222 COVID-19 vaccine. The CDR3 runs from the conserved cysteine through the conserved F or W. D genes are given only for firm matches. The size field is filled for only some rows; it gives once, few, many or a size class.

>14|TRBJ1-4|-|TRBV5-1|-
CASSSQGKDEKLFF
TGCGCCAGCAGCTCCCAGGGTAAAGATGAAAAACTGTTTTTT
>16|TRBJ1-3|-|TRBV7-8|-
CASSSGRQNSGNTIYF
TGTGCCAGCAGCTCCGGTAGGCAGAACTCTGGAAACACCATATATTTT
>12|TRBJ2-7|-|TRBV2|-
CASSEPSYEQYF
TGTGCCAGCAGTGAACCCAGCTACGAGCAGTACTTC
>14|TRBJ1-4|-|TRBV19|-
CASSILWSPEKLFF
TGTGCCAGTAGTATACTATGGTCCCCTGAAAAACTGTTTTTT
>16|TRBJ2-4|few|TRBV19|-
CASSIRGKEAKNIQYF
TGTGCCAGTAGTATCCGCGGTAAGGAGGCCAAAAACATTCAGTACTTC
>16|TRBJ2-7|-|TRBV18|-
CASSLTTPDGVYEQYF
TGTGCCAGCTCACTAACAACCCCTGACGGAGTCTACGAGCAGTACTTC
>16|TRBJ1-1|-|TRBV7-9|-
CASSSPERTAYTEAFF
TGTGCCAGCAGCTCACCCGAACGGACAGCTTACACTGAAGCTTTCTTT
>16|TRBJ2-7|-|TRBV10-3|TRBD1
CAISDQPGQGSDEQYF
TGTGCCATCAGTGATCAACCGGGACAGGGGAGTGACGAGCAGTACTTC
>16|TRBJ2-7|-|TRBV9|TRBD1
CASSPVGDRGPYEQYF
TGTGCCAGCAGCCCGGTCGGGGACAGGGGGCCCTACGAGCAGTACTTC
>15|TRBJ1-1|-|TRBV5-4|TRBD1
CASSWSRDRVTEAFF
TGTGCCAGCAGCTGGAGTAGGGACAGGGTCACTGAAGCTTTCTTT
>15|TRBJ1-3|few|TRBV4-3|-
CASSQEQASGNTIYF
TGCGCCAGCAGCCAAGAGCAGGCCTCTGGAAACACCATATATTTT
>15|TRBJ1-2|-|TRBV21-1|-
CASSKVRGANYGYTF
TGTGCCAGCAGCAAGGTTCGAGGGGCTAACTATGGCTACACCTTC
>15|TRBJ2-3|once|TRBV21-1|-
CASRKGRTGTDTQYF
TGTGCCAGCAGAAAGGGCCGGACAGGCACAGATACGCAGTATTTT
>16|TRBJ1-3|-|TRBV9|-
CASSVGGYRAGNTIYF
TGTGCCAGCAGCGTAGGTGGTTACAGGGCTGGAAACACCATATATTTT
>15|TRBJ1-6|-|TRBV7-9|-
CASSLSGTVNSPLHF
TGTGCCAGCAGCTTGAGCGGCACGGTCAATTCACCCCTCCACTTT
>16|TRBJ2-5|few|TRBV28|-
CASSPRTGSRQETQYF
TGTGCCAGCAGTCCCCGAACAGGGAGTCGCCAAGAGACCCAGTACTTC
>12|TRBJ1-6|-|TRBV12-3/TRBV12-4|-
CASSLTNSPLHF
TGTGCCAGCAGTTTGACTAATTCACCCCTCCACTTT
>15|TRBJ1-2|few|TRBV5-5|TRBD1
CASSLGNSGGYGYTF
TGTGCCAGCAGCTTAGGGAACTCAGGGGGCTATGGCTACACCTTC
>13|TRBJ2-5|-|TRBV6-2/TRBV6-3|-
CASSYEGRETQYF
TGTGCCAGCAGTTACGAGGGACGTGAGACCCAGTACTTC
>16|TRBJ2-1|-|TRBV5-4|-
CASWPEGGTFYNEQFF
TGTGCCAGCTGGCCCGAGGGGGGGACATTCTACAATGAGCAGTTCTTC
>15|TRBJ1-3|-|TRBV3-1/TRBV3-2|-
CASSQDTGRGNTIYF
TGTGCCAGCAGCCAAGACACGGGGAGGGGAAACACCATATATTTT
>15|TRBJ2-1|-|TRBV7-7|TRBD1
CASSPGQGIVNEQFF
TGTGCCAGCAGCCCGGGACAGGGGATAGTGAATGAGCAGTTCTTC
>17|TRBJ1-5|-|TRBV12-5|-
CASGLSGPRGRNQPQHF
TGTGCTAGTGGTTTGTCGGGACCGCGGGGTCGCAATCAGCCCCAGCATTTT
>17|TRBJ2-1|-|TRBV24-1|TRBD2
CATSDSSGRYSYNEQFF
TGTGCCACCAGTGATTCAAGCGGGAGGTACTCCTACAATGAGCAGTTCTTC
>13|TRBJ1-2|-|TRBV12-3/TRBV12-4|-
CASSLRHNYGYTF
TGTGCCAGCAGTTTAAGGCATAACTATGGCTACACCTTC